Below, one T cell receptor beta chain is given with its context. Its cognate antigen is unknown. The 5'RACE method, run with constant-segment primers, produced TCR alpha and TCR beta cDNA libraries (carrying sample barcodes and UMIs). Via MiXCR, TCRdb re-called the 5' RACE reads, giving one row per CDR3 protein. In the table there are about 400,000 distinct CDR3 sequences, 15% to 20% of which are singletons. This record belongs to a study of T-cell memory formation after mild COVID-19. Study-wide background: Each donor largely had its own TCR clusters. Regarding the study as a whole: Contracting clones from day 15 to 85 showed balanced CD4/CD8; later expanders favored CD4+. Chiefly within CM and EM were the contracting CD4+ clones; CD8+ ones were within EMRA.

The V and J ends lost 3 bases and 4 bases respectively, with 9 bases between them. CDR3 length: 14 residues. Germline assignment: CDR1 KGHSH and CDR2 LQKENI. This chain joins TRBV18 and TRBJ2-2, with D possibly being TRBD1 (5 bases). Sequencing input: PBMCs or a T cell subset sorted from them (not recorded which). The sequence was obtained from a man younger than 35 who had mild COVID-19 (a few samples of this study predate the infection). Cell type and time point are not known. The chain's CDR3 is CASSPTDPTGELFF. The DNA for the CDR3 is TGTGCCAGCTCACCGACAGACCCCACCGGGGAGCTGTTTTTT.